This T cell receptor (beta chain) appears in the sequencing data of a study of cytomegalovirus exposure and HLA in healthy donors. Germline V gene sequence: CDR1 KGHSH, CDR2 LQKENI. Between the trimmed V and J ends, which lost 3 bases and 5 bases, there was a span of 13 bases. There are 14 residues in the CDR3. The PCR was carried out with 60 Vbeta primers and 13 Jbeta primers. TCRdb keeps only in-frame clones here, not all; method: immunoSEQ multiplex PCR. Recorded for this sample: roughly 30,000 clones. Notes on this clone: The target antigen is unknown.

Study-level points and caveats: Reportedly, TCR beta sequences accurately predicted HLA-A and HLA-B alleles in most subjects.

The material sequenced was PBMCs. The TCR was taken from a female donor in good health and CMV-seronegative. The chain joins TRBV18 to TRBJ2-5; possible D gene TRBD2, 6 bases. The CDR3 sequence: CASSPAGGGETQYF. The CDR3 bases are TGTGCCAGCTCACCCGCCGGGGGTGGCGAGACCCAGTACTTC.